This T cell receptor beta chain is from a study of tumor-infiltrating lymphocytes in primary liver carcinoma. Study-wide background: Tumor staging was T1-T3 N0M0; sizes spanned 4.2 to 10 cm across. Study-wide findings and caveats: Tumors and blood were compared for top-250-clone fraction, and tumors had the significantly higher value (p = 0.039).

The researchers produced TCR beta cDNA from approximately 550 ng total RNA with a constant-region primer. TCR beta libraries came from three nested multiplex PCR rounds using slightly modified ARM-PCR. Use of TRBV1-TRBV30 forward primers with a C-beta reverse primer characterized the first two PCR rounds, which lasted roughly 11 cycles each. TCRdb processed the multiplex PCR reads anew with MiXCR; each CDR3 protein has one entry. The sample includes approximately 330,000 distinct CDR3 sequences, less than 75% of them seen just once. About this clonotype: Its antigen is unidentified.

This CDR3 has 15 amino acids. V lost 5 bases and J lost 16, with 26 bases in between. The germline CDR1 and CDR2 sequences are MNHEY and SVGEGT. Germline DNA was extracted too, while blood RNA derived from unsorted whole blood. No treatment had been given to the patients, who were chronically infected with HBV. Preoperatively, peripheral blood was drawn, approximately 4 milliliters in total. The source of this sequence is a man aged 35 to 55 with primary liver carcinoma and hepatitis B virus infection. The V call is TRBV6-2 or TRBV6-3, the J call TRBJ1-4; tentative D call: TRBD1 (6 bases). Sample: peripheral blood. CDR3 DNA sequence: TGTGCCAGCAGTCAATTTGACAGGTGGAATGAAAAGCCGTTTTTT. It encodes CASSQFDRWNEKPFF.